This T cell receptor (beta chain) was obtained from a study of blood T cell repertoires in COVID-19. This clone came up a few times. This CDR3 comprises 15 residues. The germline CDR1 and CDR2 sequences are SEHNR and FQNEAQ (reference sequence). The V and J ends lost 0 bases and 4 bases, in that order; junction bases with no gene match: 2. Sequencing used immunoSEQ multiplex PCR; TCRdb keeps in-frame clones, though not all of them. The sample consists of roughly 200,000 clones, 70% to 90% of them appearing once. The TCR originated in a man aged 18 to 30 with active or convalescent COVID-19. The rearrangement uses TRBV7-9 and TRBJ1-3, with 8 bases fitting TRBD1. The sample taken for sequencing was peripheral blood. The CDR3 DNA reads TGTGCCAGCAGCTTAGCGACAGGGGCCGGAAACACCATATATTTT. It translates to CASSLATGAGNTIYF.